This entry lists 27 T cell receptor beta chains sequenced from one sample in a study of CD8 T cells in ankylosing spondylitis. MiXCR, applied by TCRdb to the 5' RACE reads, yields one record per CDR3 protein. The data contain about 340,000 distinct CDR3 sequences, approximately 15% of them singletons. Source material: blood, either unsorted or a sorted T cell fraction (not recorded which). These receptors all stem from a male donor with ankylosing spondylitis or in good health (not recorded which).

The chain links TRBV7-9 to TRBJ2-7; D not certain. Looked up from germline, CDR1 is SEHNR and CDR2 is FQNEAQ (reference sequence). Deletions cut 3 bases from V and 0 bases from J, with 6 bases between. CDR3 size: 13 residues. CDR3: CASSFASSYEQYF. The CDR3 DNA follows: TGTGCCAGCAGCTTTGCCAGCTCCTACGAGCAGTACTTC.

The gene calls are TRBV20-1 and TRBJ2-7; 8 bases agree with TRBD2. The CDR3 loop spans 11 amino acids. After removal of 8 bases from V and 6 bases from J, the junction contained 6 bases not matched to a gene. Germline lookup yields CDR1 DFQATT and CDR2 SNEGSKA (reference sequence). The CDR3 is CSSGTSSEQYF. The CDR3 bases are TGCAGTAGCGGGACTAGTAGCGAGCAGTACTTC.

The chain links TRBV5-1 to TRBJ2-5; 9 nucleotides match TRBD2. Per the germline V gene, CDR1 is SGHRS and CDR2 is YFSETQ. With V trimmed by 4 bases and J by 5 bases, 3 bases remained unmatched. The CDR3 runs to 13 residues. CDR3 sequence: CASSIAGVETQYF. In nucleotides, the CDR3 is TGCGCCAGCAGCATAGCGGGGGTGGAGACCCAGTACTTC. Together with reference TRBV5-1 and TRBJ2-5, the CDR3 gives the full variable domain: KAGVTQTPRYLIKTRGQQVTLSCSPISGHRSVSWYQQTPGQGLQFLFEYFSETQRNKGNFPGRFSGRQFSNSRSEMNVSTLELGDSALYLCASSIAGVETQYFGPGTRLLVL.

Only a few counts were recorded for this clonotype. This CDR3 reads CASSDVAYLPGEKLFF. CDR3 nucleotide sequence: TGTGCCAGCAGTGACGTAGCTTATCTCCCAGGGGAAAAACTGTTTTTT. The rearrangement uses TRBV25-1 and TRBJ1-4; D is possibly TRBD1 (5 bases). CDR1 and CDR2 from the germline V gene are MGHDK and SYGVNS. CDR3 length: 16 amino acids. Trimming took off 3 bases at V and 8 bases at J, with 19 bases between the two ends. Supplemented by reference TRBV25-1 and TRBJ1-4, the full variable domain reads EADIYQTPRYLVIGTGKKITLECSQTMGHDKMYWYQQDPGMELHLIHYSYGVNSTEKGDLSSESTVSRIRTEHFPLTLESARPSHTSQYLCASSDVAYLPGEKLFFGSGTQLSVL.

Concerning this clonotype itself: One junction end does not reproduce the germline sequence, and a read error may be involved. The chain combines TRBV3-1 with TRBJ2-3; 9 bases fit TRBD2. In germline, CDR1 is LGHDT, CDR2 YNNKEL (reference sequence). The CDR3 spans 15 residues. The CDR3 spells CACSLRLAATDTQYF. DNA of the CDR3: TGTGCCTGCAGCCTCAGACTAGCGGCCACAGATACGCAGTATTTT.

This sequence joins TRBV5-1 and TRBJ2-2; D is possibly TRBD1 (6 bases). Trimming took 5 bases from V and 1 from J, leaving 12 bases between them. CDR1 is SGHRS, CDR2 YFSETQ, per germline. CDR3 size: 15 residues. In DNA form, the CDR3 reads TGCGCCAGCAGTTATAAAGGGGGGAACACCGGGGAGCTGTTTTTT. This gives the protein CASSYKGGNTGELFF.

The chain has TRBV5-1 and TRBJ2-1, with D tentatively TRBD1 or TRBD2 (7 bases each). Germline V gives CDR1 SGHRS, CDR2 YFSETQ. The CDR3 consists of 14 residues. The ends were cut back, 4 bases at V and 4 bases at J, with 12 bases in the middle. The DNA of the CDR3 is TGCGCCAGCAGCCCAGGGGGGGCTTACAATGAGCAGTTCTTC. Translation: CASSPGGAYNEQFF. The variable domain in full, completed from reference TRBV5-1 and TRBJ2-1, reads KAGVTQTPRYLIKTRGQQVTLSCSPISGHRSVSWYQQTPGQGLQFLFEYFSETQRNKGNFPGRFSGRQFSNSRSEMNVSTLELGDSALYLCASSPGGAYNEQFFGPGTRLTVL.

At least ten counts were recorded for this clonotype. V usage is TRBV6-5 and J usage is TRBJ2-3; 11 bases are shared with TRBD2. V lost 6 bases to trimming and J lost 0 bases; unmatched junction nucleotides: 2. In germline, CDR1 is MNHEY, CDR2 SVGAGI. This CDR3 region has 15 residues. CDR3 sequence: CASRTSGASTDTQYF. The CDR3 DNA reads TGTGCCAGCAGGACTAGCGGGGCTAGCACAGATACGCAGTATTTT.

Many counts were recorded for this clonotype. This sequence joins TRBV29-1 and TRBJ2-1, with 12 bases fitting TRBD2. Trimming removed 4 bases from V and 14 bases from J; junction bases left unmatched: 12. CDR3 length equals 14 residues. The germline gives CDR1 SQVTM, CDR2 ANQGSEA. In nucleotides, the CDR3 is TGCAGCGTTGTTCTAGCGGGGGGGCCATGGATTGAGTTCTTC. Its protein is CSVVLAGGPWIEFF.

This clonotype was recorded at least ten times. The CDR3 DNA is TGTGCCAGTCAATTGGGCGGCAGCTCCTACGAGCAGTACTTC. Translation gives CASQLGGSSYEQYF. V gene TRBV12-3 or TRBV12-4 combines with J gene TRBJ2-7; D is undetermined. Trimming took off 9 bases at V and 0 bases at J, with 15 bases between the two ends. The length of the CDR3 is 14 residues.

This clonotype has only a few counts. V and J are TRBV20-1 and TRBJ1-2; maybe TRBD1 (6 bases). Germline CDR1 DFQATT, CDR2 SNEGSKA (reference sequence). The CDR3 is made up of 13 amino acids. Trimming took off 6 bases at V and 7 bases at J, with 18 bases between the two ends. CDR3 in amino acids: CSATLGGPFGYTF. DNA for the CDR3: TGCAGTGCCACGTTGGGGGGGCCGTTTGGCTACACCTTC.

The chain is built from TRBV2 and TRBJ2-7; 11 bases agree with TRBD2. This CDR3 has 15 amino acids. Germline values: CDR1 SNHLY, CDR2 FYNNEI. V lost 2 bases to trimming and J lost 3 bases; unmatched junction nucleotides: 3. This CDR3 reads CASSERTSGLYEQYF. The DNA of the CDR3 is TGTGCCAGCAGTGAACGGACTAGCGGGCTCTACGAGCAGTACTTC.

The V and J genes are TRBV12-3 or TRBV12-4 and TRBJ1-1; D gene ambiguous. This CDR3 is built from 13 residues. Trimming took 3 bases from V and 3 from J, leaving 8 bases between them. The CDR3 reads CASSFVKYTEAFF. The CDR3 coding sequence is TGTGCCAGCAGTTTTGTGAAGTACACTGAAGCTTTCTTT.

CDR3 sequence reads: CASSHPTSSGANVLTF. CDR3 nucleotides: TGTGCCAGCAGCCACCCTACTAGCTCTGGGGCCAACGTCCTGACTTTC. J is TRBJ2-6 and V is TRBV3-1; D possibly corresponds to TRBD2 (5 bases). V shed 3 bases and J shed 0 bases, with 9 bases lying between them. Germline V gene lookup returns CDR1 LGHDT and CDR2 YNNKEL (reference sequence). The CDR3 loop spans 16 amino acids. The variable domain in full, with the rest retrieved from reference TRBV3-1 and TRBJ2-6, is DTAVSQTPKYLVTQMGNDKSIKCEQNLGHDTMYWYKQDSKKFLKIMFSYNNKELIINETVPNRFSPKSPDKAHLNLHINSLELGDSAVYFCASSHPTSSGANVLTFGAGSRLTVL.

A few counts support this clonotype. V and J are TRBV7-2 and TRBJ1-2, with 8 positions matching TRBD1. V was clipped by 5 bases and J by 6 bases; unmatched bases: 11. The CDR3 consists of 15 residues. Looked up from germline, CDR1 is SGHTA and CDR2 is FQGNSA. CDR3 coding DNA: TGTGCCAGCAGCCCTAATGGGGAGACAGGGGATGGCTACACCTTC. The encoded protein is CASSPNGETGDGYTF.

The chain carries TRBV6-5 and TRBJ2-3, with TRBD1 as a possible D gene (6 bases). V was shortened by 4 bases and J by 1 base, with 12 bases between the two germline ends. This CDR3 has 15 residues. Germline V gives CDR1 MNHEY, CDR2 SVGAGI. The CDR3 reads CASSLQGHGTDTQYF. In nucleotides, the CDR3 is TGTGCCAGCAGTTTACAGGGACATGGCACAGATACGCAGTATTTT.

J is TRBJ2-5 and V is TRBV4-1; D is ambiguous. V lost 1 base to trimming and J lost 1 base, with 16 bases between them. Germline CDR1 reads MGHRA; CDR2 reads YSYEKL. The CDR3 has 17 residues. The CDR3 DNA reads as TGCGCCAGCAGCCAAGGAGTGGGCAGGAGCCCCCAAGAGACCCAGTACTTC. Translating gives CASSQGVGRSPQETQYF.

The chain couples TRBV20-1 to TRBJ2-3, with a tentative D call TRBD2 (7 bases). The CDR3 extends over 15 amino acids. Looked up from germline, CDR1 is DFQATT and CDR2 is SNEGSKA (reference sequence). V lost 5 bases and J 2 bases, leaving 17 bases between the germline ends. The CDR3 is CSALGGGSITDTQYF. CDR3 coding DNA: TGCAGTGCTCTTGGGGGGGGCTCAATCACAGATACGCAGTATTTT.

In its sample, this clonotype was seen a few times. J is TRBJ2-2 and V is TRBV10-2; no firm D call. Germline V lookup: CDR1 WSHSY, CDR2 SAAADI. The CDR3 has 18 residues. The ends were cut back, 2 bases at V and 3 bases at J, with 19 bases in the middle. In DNA, the CDR3 is TGCGCCAGCAGTGAGCCAACTGCAGGTAGCTCCTACACCGGGGAGCTGTTTTTT. Its protein product is CASSEPTAGSSYTGELFF.

This chain joins TRBV4-2 and TRBJ1-1, with D possibly matching TRBD1 (6 bases). Germline CDR1 LGHNA, CDR2 YNFKEQ. The CDR3 consists of 15 residues. V was pared by 6 bases and J by 5 bases, with 19 bases between. CDR3 DNA sequence: TGTGCCAGCAGAGAACGGGAGGGGGTTGTGACTGAAGCTTTCTTT. As protein: CASREREGVVTEAFF.

The chain combines TRBV27 with TRBJ1-6; D not resolved. Germline-derived CDR1 and CDR2 are MNHEY and SMNVEV (reference sequence). The CDR3 sequence is 16 residues long. Trimming removed 0 bases from V and 4 bases from J, with 10 bases in between. The CDR3 here is CASSLSGRSYNSPLHF. The CDR3 coding sequence is TGTGCCAGCAGTTTATCCGGGCGGTCTTATAATTCACCCCTCCACTTT.

The table lists this clonotype with a few counts. One end of the junction fails to match germline, which may point to a read error. The chain has TRBV12-3 or TRBV12-4 and TRBJ1-1, with 9 bases aligning to TRBD1. This CDR3 is 13 amino acids long. CDR3 loop: CACRTQGATEAFF. Written as DNA, the CDR3 is TGTGCCTGCAGGACACAGGGGGCGACTGAAGCTTTCTTT.

This clonotype occurred a few times. The rearrangement joins TRBV15 to TRBJ2-2; no clear D gene. The germline gives CDR1 LNHNV, CDR2 YYDKDF (reference sequence). CDR3 size: 14 residues. V was clipped by 0 bases and J by 6 bases, with 8 bases between them. The DNA of the CDR3 is TGTGCCACCAGCAGAGACCCTGAGGCCGGGGAGCTGTTTTTT. This sequence encodes CATSRDPEAGELFF.

This clonotype was counted only a few times. CDR3 bases: TGCGCCAGCAGCTCCGCCTTAAGCGGGGGGCGAAGCTCCTACAATGAGCAGTTCTTC. This gives the protein CASSSALSGGRSSYNEQFF. The V and J genes are TRBV5-1 and TRBJ2-1; 9 nucleotides agree with TRBD2. The CDR3 is 19 amino acids. Trimming took 3 bases from V and 0 from J; bases not matched to a gene: 13. The germline V gene has CDR1 SGHRS and CDR2 YFSETQ.

This clonotype was picked up a small number of times. V and J are TRBV30 and TRBJ2-5; TRBD2 aligns across 8 bases. The V segment lost 1 base and the J segment 4 bases; nucleotides outside the gene matches: 11. Germline CDR1 GTSNPN, CDR2 SVGIG (reference sequence). This CDR3 comprises 16 residues. The CDR3 bases are TGTGCCTGGAGTGCCTCGGTAGCGGGATGGGGAGAGACCCAGTACTTC. Protein: CAWSASVAGWGETQYF. Together with reference TRBV30 and TRBJ2-5, the CDR3 gives the full variable domain: SQTIHQWPATLVQPVGSPLSLECTVEGTSNPNLYWYRQAAGRGLQLLFYSVGIGQISSEVPQNLSASRPQDRQFILSSKKLLLSDSGFYLCAWSASVAGWGETQYFGPGTRLLVL.

J is TRBJ2-7 and V is TRBV6-1; no reliable D call. V lost 11 bases to trimming and J lost 0 bases, with 17 bases between them. The germline CDR1 and CDR2 sequences are MNHNS and SASEGT. CDR3 size: 14 residues. The CDR3 here is CAGRSLPSSYEQYF. CDR3 in DNA: TGTGCCGGACGGTCGCTCCCCAGCTCCTACGAGCAGTACTTC.

The sample holds many counts of this clonotype. The chain recombines TRBV5-1 with TRBJ1-1; the D gene is possibly TRBD1 (6 bases). Per the germline V gene, CDR1 is SGHRS and CDR2 is YFSETQ. This CDR3 is 16 amino acids long. The germline V and J ends were trimmed by 4 bases and 0 bases, with 16 bases remaining between them. This CDR3 reads CASSPEGQTMNTEAFF. The CDR3 DNA reads TGCGCCAGCAGCCCGGAAGGACAGACCATGAACACTGAAGCTTTCTTT.